What follows are 16 T cell receptor beta chains derived from one specimen sequenced in a study of blood T cell repertoires in COVID-19. The data were produced by immunoSEQ multiplex PCR, yet TCRdb's version contains in-frame clones alone and is incomplete. The sample has hundreds of thousands of clones, about 85% seen once. Sequencing was carried out using PBMCs or T cells enriched from blood (not recorded which). These receptors originate from a woman younger than 35 with acute COVID-19.

The chain joins TRBV19 to TRBJ2-1, with 9 bases lining up with TRBD2. V dropped 0 bases and J dropped 7; count of bases not matched to a gene: 22. There are 21 residues in the CDR3. Germline assignment: CDR1 LNHDA and CDR2 SQIVND (reference sequence). DNA of the CDR3: TGTGCCAGTAGTATAGAGAACATCCTCCTGGGTAGCGGGAGACAGCTTAATGAGCAGTTCTTC. Encoded protein: CASSIENILLGSGRQLNEQFF. The whole variable domain, remainder taken from reference TRBV19 and TRBJ2-1, is DGGITQSPKYLFRKEGQNVTLSCEQNLNHDAMYWYRQDPGQGLRLIYYSQIVNDFQKGDIAEGYSVSREKKESFPLTVTSAQKNPTAFYLCASSIENILLGSGRQLNEQFFGPGTRLTVL.

This chain links TRBV10-1 with TRBJ2-7, with unresolved D. The germline gives CDR1 WNHNN, CDR2 SYGVQD (reference sequence). This CDR3 has 15 amino acids. Trimming cost V 0 bases and J 2 bases, with 11 bases left between them. Here the CDR3 reads CASSESPRSAYEQYF. The CDR3 DNA reads TGCGCCAGCAGTGAGTCCCCCCGTTCCGCCTACGAGCAGTACTTC.

The chain joins TRBV2 to TRBJ1-5; 7 positions match TRBD1. Trimming took 6 bases from V and 7 from J; bases not matched to a gene: 9. Germline CDR1 is SNHLY and CDR2 is FYNNEI. The CDR3 covers 14 residues. The CDR3 DNA follows: TGTGCCAGCAGAGCTGACAGGGCTGGGCAGCCCCAGCATTTT. Translating it yields CASRADRAGQPQHF.

This chain joins TRBV4-1 and TRBJ1-1, with a tentative D call TRBD1 (5 bases). Germline V gene data show CDR1 as MGHRA and CDR2 as YSYEKL. The CDR3 consists of 15 residues. Trimming removed 0 bases from V and 1 base from J, with 9 bases in between. In DNA form, the CDR3 reads TGCGCCAGCAGCCAAGAGGGGCAGGGGAACACTGAAGCTTTCTTT. It codes for CASSQEGQGNTEAFF.

Notes on this clone: Distinct nucleotide sequences in the sample also encode this CDR3. This chain connects TRBV10-1 to TRBJ1-2; the match to TRBD1 covers 7 bases. Trimming removed 6 bases from V and 3 bases from J; junction bases left unmatched: 4. CDR1 and CDR2 from the germline V gene are WNHNN and SYGVQD (reference sequence). This CDR3 is built from 13 residues. In nucleotides, the CDR3 is TGCGCCAGCAGCGACAGGGTTGACTATGGCTACACCTTC. It translates to CASSDRVDYGYTF.

This rearrangement joins TRBV7-9 to TRBJ1-2; the D gene is possibly TRBD1 (6 bases). From germline, CDR1 is SEHNR and CDR2 FQNEAQ (reference sequence). V was cut by 3 bases and J by 8 bases, with 10 bases left in between. The CDR3 loop spans 12 amino acids. The CDR3 loop is CASSLGGQGYTF. In DNA, the CDR3 is TGTGCCAGCAGCTTGGGGGGGCAAGGCTACACCTTC.

The V and J genes are TRBV11-2 and TRBJ2-3; 9 nucleotides align to TRBD2. Losses at the gene ends were 6 bases for V and 4 bases for J; bases not matched to a gene: 2. CDR3 size: 13 residues. Germline CDR1 SGHAT, CDR2 FQNNGV. CDR3 loop: CASRLAGPDTQYF. DNA of the CDR3: TGTGCCAGCAGACTAGCGGGCCCAGATACGCAGTATTTT.

With regard to this clone: Other DNA sequences from this sample encode an identical CDR3 as well. The chain carries TRBV27 and TRBJ2-7; 10 nucleotides agree with TRBD2. The ends lost 3 bases at V and 2 bases at J; junction bases unmatched: 1. CDR3 length: 14 amino acids. Looked up from germline, CDR1 is MNHEY and CDR2 is SMNVEV (reference sequence). CDR3 loop: CASSLSGRAYEQYF. The CDR3 DNA is TGTGCCAGCAGTTTGAGCGGGAGGGCCTACGAGCAGTACTTC.

This clone is a singleton in its sample. The chain couples TRBV19 to TRBJ1-1, with 7 bases that match TRBD1. The CDR3 extends over 12 amino acids. V was pared by 10 bases and J by 1 base, with 3 bases of the junction left unmatched. Germline V gene sequence: CDR1 LNHDA, CDR2 SQIVND (reference sequence). In nucleotides, the CDR3 is TGTGCCACTCGACAGGGGAACACTGAAGCTTTCTTT. It codes for CATRQGNTEAFF. Full variable domain (missing parts from reference TRBV19 and TRBJ1-1): DGGITQSPKYLFRKEGQNVTLSCEQNLNHDAMYWYRQDPGQGLRLIYYSQIVNDFQKGDIAEGYSVSREKKESFPLTVTSAQKNPTAFYLCATRQGNTEAFFGQGTRLTVV.

The V gene is TRBV4-2, the J gene TRBJ2-2; the match to TRBD1 covers 8 bases. CDR1 is LGHNA, CDR2 YNFKEQ, per germline. CDR3 length: 15 amino acids. The V gene end was trimmed by 5 bases and the J gene end by 4 bases; junction bases not matched to a gene: 6. Here the CDR3 reads CASSSDRAPTGELFF. For the CDR3, the DNA is TGTGCCAGCAGCTCGGACAGGGCGCCCACCGGGGAGCTGTTTTTT.

The V gene is TRBV28, the J gene TRBJ1-1, with 9 bases aligning to TRBD1. CDR1 is MDHEN, CDR2 SYDVKM, per germline. V trimming: 4 bases; J trimming: 1 base; junction bases outside the gene matches: 13. This CDR3 has 18 amino acids. DNA for the CDR3: TGTGCCAGCAGTTCTCTTATGCGGACAGGGGATAGGAACACTGAAGCTTTCTTT. This translates into CASSSLMRTGDRNTEAFF.

V and J are TRBV5-1 and TRBJ2-5; D is perhaps TRBD2 (6 bases). This CDR3 comprises 14 residues. V dropped 2 bases and J dropped 5 bases, with 13 bases sitting between them. Germline CDR1 reads SGHRS; CDR2 reads YFSETQ. CDR3 sequence reads: CASSFTGEGETQYF. CDR3 nucleotides: TGCGCCAGCAGCTTTACGGGAGAGGGTGAGACCCAGTACTTC.

V usage is TRBV4-1 and J usage is TRBJ1-2; D is unclear. This CDR3 contains 15 residues. V lost 0 bases and J lost 4, with 12 bases in between. Germline lookup yields CDR1 MGHRA and CDR2 YSYEKL. The CDR3 nucleotides are TGCGCCAGCAGCCAAGAATCTAGGGAGAGCTATGGCTACACCTTC. Translated: CASSQESRESYGYTF.

This clone was observed a single time. The chain links TRBV21-1 to TRBJ1-5. TRBV21-1 constitutes a pseudogene. This CDR3 is built from 15 residues. The CDR3 reads CASSRRGRVNQPQHF. The CDR3, as DNA: TGTGCCAGCAGCCGGCGGGGGCGCGTCAATCAGCCCCAGCATTTT.

This clone was seen a few times. The chain carries TRBV10-1 and TRBJ2-1, with 10 bases lining up with TRBD2. CDR1 is WNHNN, CDR2 SYGVQD, per germline (reference sequence). The junction had 6 bases not matched to a gene; V was cut back by 5 bases and J by 8 bases. This CDR3 contains 14 residues. CDR3 coding DNA: TGCGCCAGCAGTAGCGGGAGGGAGGTAGATGAGCAGTTCTTC. This translates into CASSSGREVDEQFF.

V is TRBV19 and J is TRBJ1-5, with 10 bases lining up with TRBD1. The CDR3 has 14 residues. V shed 7 bases and J 6 bases; nucleotides not matched to a gene: 6. CDR1 is LNHDA and CDR2 is SQIVND in the germline V gene (reference sequence). For the CDR3, the DNA is TGTGCCAGTATGGACAGGGGGGTTCGTCAGCCCCAGCATTTT. Translation gives CASMDRGVRQPQHF.